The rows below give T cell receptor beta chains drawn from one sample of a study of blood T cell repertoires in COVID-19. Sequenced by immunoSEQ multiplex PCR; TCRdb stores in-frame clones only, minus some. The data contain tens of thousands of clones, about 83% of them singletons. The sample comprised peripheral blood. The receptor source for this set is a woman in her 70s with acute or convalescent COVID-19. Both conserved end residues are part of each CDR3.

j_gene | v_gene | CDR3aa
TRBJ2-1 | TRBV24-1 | CATSDSLWGRAGNEQFF
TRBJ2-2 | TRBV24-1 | CATSPPVGRVNTGELFF
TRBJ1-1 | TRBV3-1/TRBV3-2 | CASSPDLQIPEAFF
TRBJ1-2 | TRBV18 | CASSPAVGQNYGYTF
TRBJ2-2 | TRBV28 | CASKRSGGNTGELFF
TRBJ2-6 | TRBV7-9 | CASSEQGAGANVLTF
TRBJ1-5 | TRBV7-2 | CASRSGGTNQPQHF
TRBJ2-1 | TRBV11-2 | CASSLDRLSEQFF
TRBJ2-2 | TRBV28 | CASSEQTNTGELFF
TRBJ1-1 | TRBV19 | CASSVFLNTEAFF
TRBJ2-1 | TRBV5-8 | CASSLQGGSYNEQFF
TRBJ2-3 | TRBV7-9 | CASSLTSGRRDTQYF
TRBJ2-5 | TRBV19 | CASSSGRGAETQYF
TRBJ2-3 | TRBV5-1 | CASSLGDWGGTDTQYF
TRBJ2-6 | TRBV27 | CASRYSSGANVLTF
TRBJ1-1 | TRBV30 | CAWSEGYTEAFF
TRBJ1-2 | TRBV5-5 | CASDSTGGSYGYTF
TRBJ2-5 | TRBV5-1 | CASSLTGAGGETQYF
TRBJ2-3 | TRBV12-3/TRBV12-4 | CASSLARTDTQYF
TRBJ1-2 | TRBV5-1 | CASTLAAGGAMDGYTF
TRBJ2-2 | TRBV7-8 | CASSLEGLAGTGELFF
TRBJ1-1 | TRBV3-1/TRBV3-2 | CASSQGTAPEAFF
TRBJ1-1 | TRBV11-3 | CASSGGDTEAFF
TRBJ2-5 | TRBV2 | CASSSRLAGSSGQETQYF
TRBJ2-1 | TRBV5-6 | CASSFKDRGYNEQFF
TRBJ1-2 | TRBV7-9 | CASSRTAGGTVYTF
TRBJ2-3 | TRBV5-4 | CASSSRTSGGTDTQYF
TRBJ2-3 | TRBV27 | CASRRQAQRGTDTQYF
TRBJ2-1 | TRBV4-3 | CASSQDPSSGNEQFF
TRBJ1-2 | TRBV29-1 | CSVPGKNYGYTF
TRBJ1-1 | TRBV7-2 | CASSLSGGVTEAFF
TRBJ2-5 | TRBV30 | CAWSVQGGETQYF
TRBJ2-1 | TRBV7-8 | CASSYGQGAYEQFF
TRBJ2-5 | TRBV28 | CASSLGAGSGAETQYF
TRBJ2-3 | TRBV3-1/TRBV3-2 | CASSPRGLAGGGTDTQYF
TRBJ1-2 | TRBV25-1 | CASSGTSGTGDGYTF
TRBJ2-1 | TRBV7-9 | CASSPGAGGYNLQFF
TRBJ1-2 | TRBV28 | CASSPTGFYGYTF
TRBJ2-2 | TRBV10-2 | CASNPLAGGYTGELFF
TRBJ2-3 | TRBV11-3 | CASSLERERVTDTQYF
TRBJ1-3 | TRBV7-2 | CASSLELAGPSSGNTIYF
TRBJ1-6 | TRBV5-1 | CASTTGQGLNSPLHF